The 27 T cell receptor beta chains presented below share a single source sample, sequenced in a study of technical replicates of blood from several donors. TCRdb keeps only in-frame clones here, not all; method: immunoSEQ multiplex PCR. Of about 93,000 clones listed, about 96% are singletons. The sample consisted of T cells isolated from PBMCs. These receptors all stem from a human donor in good health.

The V call is TRBV30, the J call TRBJ2-2, with D unclear. The V end was cut by 8 bases, the J end by 4 bases, with 11 bases between. The CDR3 contains 12 residues. Germline CDR1 and CDR2: GTSNPN and SVGIG (reference sequence). The CDR3 region has the DNA TGTGCCAATTTCAGGCCCACCGGGGAGCTGTTTTTT. Translation: CANFRPTGELFF.

The chain links TRBV29-1 to TRBJ1-1; a possible D gene is TRBD1 (6 bases). This CDR3 region has 12 residues. The germline V gene has CDR1 SQVTM and CDR2 ANQGSEA. V lost 8 bases to trimming and J lost 4 bases, with 14 bases between them. The CDR3 protein is CSYSRGLTEAFF. The CDR3, as DNA: TGCAGCTACTCGCGGGGGCTCACTGAAGCTTTCTTT.

V is TRBV15 and J is TRBJ2-7; 7 nucleotides agree with TRBD1. Germline CDR1 LNHNV, CDR2 YYDKDF (reference sequence). The CDR3 extends over 15 amino acids. V shed 8 bases, J shed 6 bases, and the junction held 16 bases outside the gene matches. CDR3 sequence reads: CATGTWDSGGGEQYF. The CDR3 DNA is TGTGCCACCGGTACTTGGGACAGCGGTGGTGGCGAGCAGTACTTC.

This chain connects TRBV10-1 to TRBJ2-1; 9 bases are a match to TRBD2. This CDR3 spans 15 amino acids. Per the germline V gene, CDR1 is WNHNN and CDR2 is SYGVQD (reference sequence). Trimming cost V 4 bases and J 8 bases; bases outside gene matches: 9. The CDR3: CASSGGGRAVHEQFF. For the CDR3, the DNA is TGCGCCAGCAGTGGGGGCGGGAGGGCCGTCCATGAGCAGTTCTTC.

Only one count was recorded for this clone. The chain is built from TRBV6-1 and TRBJ1-1; a weak D match, TRBD1 (6 bases). V lost 5 bases and J 10 bases, leaving 20 bases between the germline ends. This CDR3 has 14 residues. CDR1 is MNHNS, CDR2 SASEGT, per germline. Here the CDR3 DNA reads TGTGCCAGCAGTCATACAGGGAGAGAAGTCAGAGCTTTCTTT. Translation gives CASSHTGREVRAFF.

This clone was found once. V gene TRBV12-5 combines with J gene TRBJ2-1, with 13 bases aligning to TRBD2. The CDR3 length is 15 residues. V lost 5 bases and J lost 7; bases outside the gene matches: 5. Germline V gene sequence: CDR1 LGHNT, CDR2 FRNRAP. CDR3 nucleotide sequence: TGTGCTAGTGGTCGGACTAGCGGGAGTGTAAATGAGCAGTTCTTC. Protein: CASGRTSGSVNEQFF. Based on the CDR3 plus reference TRBV12-5 and TRBJ2-1, the full variable domain is DARVTQTPRHKVTEMGQEVTMRCQPILGHNTVFWYRQTMMQGLELLAYFRNRAPLDDSGMPKDRFSAEMPDATLATLKIQPSEPRDSAVYFCASGRTSGSVNEQFFGPGTRLTVL.

This chain connects TRBV5-1 to TRBJ1-2; 7 bases agree with TRBD1. From germline, CDR1 is SGHRS and CDR2 YFSETQ. V lost 1 base, J lost 3 bases, and 15 bases stayed unmatched. CDR3 length: 18 amino acids. CDR3 loop: CASSLSDREFGWDYGYTF. The CDR3, as DNA: TGCGCCAGCAGCTTGTCCGACAGGGAGTTTGGGTGGGACTATGGCTACACCTTC.

This rearrangement joins TRBV2 to TRBJ1-5, with 7 nucleotides matching TRBD1. V was clipped by 6 bases and J by 4 bases; unmatched bases: 9. Looked up from germline, CDR1 is SNHLY and CDR2 is FYNNEI. The CDR3 consists of 15 residues. CDR3 DNA: TGTGCCAGCAGCCTCGGGACAGTTCGAAATCAGCCCCAGCATTTT. Encoded protein: CASSLGTVRNQPQHF. Variable domain in full (rest from reference TRBV2 and TRBJ1-5): EPEVTQTPSHQVTQMGQEVILRCVPISNHLYFYWYRQILGQKVEFLVSFYNNEISEKSEIFDDQFSVERPDGSNFTLKIRSTKLEDSAMYFCASSLGTVRNQPQHFGDGTRLSIL.

The rearrangement uses TRBV7-2 and TRBJ1-2; D call uncertain. V lost 1 base and J lost 8, with 11 bases in between. Germline V gene lookup returns CDR1 SGHTA and CDR2 FQGNSA. The CDR3 extends over 13 amino acids. CDR3 coding DNA: TGTGCCAGCAGCTTAGACGGGGTGAGAGGCTACACCTTC. Protein sequence: CASSLDGVRGYTF.

The rearrangement links TRBV9 to TRBJ2-3; TRBD1 aligns across 8 bases. Germline V lookup: CDR1 SGDLS, CDR2 YYNGEE. CDR3 length equals 16 residues. The J segment lost 2 bases and the V segment lost 2 bases, leaving 7 bases of the junction unmatched. DNA of the CDR3: TGTGCCAGCAGCGTGACAGGGGTTCGGTTCACAGATACGCAGTATTTT. Protein: CASSVTGVRFTDTQYF.

The chain employs TRBV6-1 and TRBJ1-5, with D unresolved. Trimming left V 2 bases short and J 4 bases short, with 6 bases between. Germline V gene sequence: CDR1 MNHNS, CDR2 SASEGT. CDR3 length: 13 residues. The CDR3 bases are TGTGCCAGCAGTGAATATCGTAATCAGCCCCAGCATTTT. This codes for CASSEYRNQPQHF.

This chain links TRBV12-5 with TRBJ2-1, with 7 nucleotides matching TRBD2. The CDR3 loop spans 13 amino acids. The germline gives CDR1 LGHNT, CDR2 FRNRAP. Trimming cost V 9 bases and J 4 bases; bases outside gene matches: 6. In nucleotides, the CDR3 is TGTGCTAGCGCCGGGACTACATACAATGAGCAGTTCTTC. Translation: CASAGTTYNEQFF.

This chain uses TRBV7-9 with TRBJ2-7; D might be TRBD1 (6 bases). The CDR3 runs 14 residues. V was cut by 5 bases and J by 4 bases, with 15 bases left in between. CDR1 and CDR2 (germline): SEHNR, FQNEAQ (reference sequence). CDR3 bases: TGTGCCAGCAGCCCGACAGGCAATCCTTACGAGCAGTACTTC. Its translation: CASSPTGNPYEQYF. Full variable domain (outside the CDR3, taken from reference TRBV7-9 and TRBJ2-7): DTGVSQNPRHKITKRGQNVTFRCDPISEHNRLYWYRQTLGQGPEFLTYFQNEAQLEKSRLLSDRFSAERPKGSFSTLEIQRTEQGDSAMYLCASSPTGNPYEQYFGPGTRLTVT.

The V and J genes are TRBV7-6 and TRBJ2-3; maybe TRBD2 (6 bases). The length of the CDR3 is 16 residues. Trimming shortened V by 5 bases and J by 4 bases, and 19 bases separated the two germline ends. CDR1 SGHVS and CDR2 FNYEAQ come from the germline V gene. The CDR3 is CASSPSLPGESDTQYF. The CDR3, as DNA: TGTGCCAGCAGCCCGAGTCTACCGGGGGAGTCAGATACGCAGTATTTT.

The CDR3 sequence: CASKRGPYEQYF. CDR3 coding DNA: TGTGCCAGCAAACGCGGGCCCTACGAGCAGTACTTC. This rearrangement joins TRBV28 to TRBJ2-7, with D perhaps matching TRBD2 (5 bases). The germline gives CDR1 MDHEN, CDR2 SYDVKM. This CDR3 region has 12 residues. The ends were cut back, 7 bases at V and 2 bases at J, with 9 bases in the middle. Based on the CDR3 plus reference TRBV28 and TRBJ2-7, the full variable domain is DVKVTQSSRYLVKRTGEKVFLECVQDMDHENMFWYRQDPGLGLRLIYFSYDVKMKEKGDIPEGYSVSREKKERFSLILESASTNQTSMYLCASKRGPYEQYFGPGTRLTVT.

The J gene is TRBJ2-7, the V gene TRBV19; 8 bases are shared with TRBD2. The germline CDR1 and CDR2 sequences are LNHDA and SQIVND (reference sequence). The CDR3 extends over 13 amino acids. Germline trimming cut 3 bases from V and 5 bases from J; bases unmatched to any gene: 3. CDR3: CASSIGGADEQYF. Written as DNA, the CDR3 is TGTGCCAGTAGTATCGGGGGGGCGGACGAGCAGTACTTC.

The chain recombines TRBV2 with TRBJ2-2; the match to TRBD1 covers 7 bases. Unmatched junction bases numbered 8, after V lost 8 bases and J lost 8 bases. The germline V gene encodes CDR1 SNHLY and CDR2 FYNNEI. The CDR3 consists of 13 residues. The CDR3 here is CASGQLDRGELFF. The CDR3 region has the DNA TGTGCCAGCGGACAGTTGGACAGGGGGGAGCTGTTTTTT.

The J gene is TRBJ2-5, the V gene TRBV10-2, with 10 nucleotides matching TRBD2. The CDR3 totals 16 residues. V shed 5 bases, J shed 6 bases, and the junction held 12 bases outside the gene matches. Germline V gives CDR1 WSHSY, CDR2 SAAADI. Written as DNA, the CDR3 is TGCGCCAGCAGTTGGGGGACTAGCGCATCCTACCAGACCCAGTACTTC. It translates to CASSWGTSASYQTQYF.

This rearrangement joins TRBV7-9 to TRBJ2-1; D possibly corresponds to TRBD1 (5 bases). Germline lookup yields CDR1 SEHNR and CDR2 FQNEAQ (reference sequence). CDR3 length: 16 amino acids. The germline V and J ends were trimmed by 5 bases and 0 bases, with 14 bases remaining between them. The CDR3 DNA reads TGTGCCAGCAGCCTCGACAGACAGAGCTCCTACAATGAGCAGTTCTTC. Its protein product is CASSLDRQSSYNEQFF.

The chain carries TRBV27 and TRBJ2-7, with 8 bases that match TRBD1. Germline V CDR1 and CDR2: MNHEY, SMNVEV (reference sequence). This CDR3 has 15 residues. V was clipped by 5 bases and J by 6 bases; unmatched bases: 12. The CDR3 nucleotides are TGTGCCAGCAGTACCTACTCGTCGGACAGGGCCGAGCAGTACTTC. Amino acids: CASSTYSSDRAEQYF.

This chain connects TRBV5-5 to TRBJ1-4; TRBD1 matches at 10 bases. CDR1 and CDR2 (germline): SGHKS, YYEKEE (reference sequence). V shed 4 bases and J 13 bases; nucleotides not matched to a gene: 13. CDR3 length: 15 residues. The CDR3 protein is CASSLLGQGERRLFF. The CDR3 DNA reads TGTGCCAGCAGCCTGCTAGGACAGGGGGAGAGGAGACTGTTTTTT.

This clone appeared once. Because the CDR3's place on the DNA is in doubt, the DNA is left out and the CDR3 is given as listed by TCRdb. The chain has TRBV5-4 and TRBJ2-1; the table calls TRBD2, which could not be checked here. CDR1 is SGHNT and CDR2 is YYREEE in the germline V gene (reference sequence). The CDR3 length equals 15 residues, ends included. The CDR3: CASKKAGGPSLWQFF.

V gene TRBV5-4 combines with J gene TRBJ1-2, with D unclear. Trimming pared 5 bases from V and 5 bases from J, leaving 13 bases between. The CDR3 spans 13 residues. From germline, CDR1 is SGHNT and CDR2 YYREEE (reference sequence). DNA for the CDR3: TGTGCCAGCAGTTCTGATGGGCAATATGGCTACACCTTC. Translation: CASSSDGQYGYTF.

This sequence joins TRBV5-1 and TRBJ2-1; 7 nucleotides align to TRBD1. CDR3 length equals 15 residues. J was trimmed by 10 bases and V by 4 bases; bases with no gene match: 14. Germline V gene data show CDR1 as SGHRS and CDR2 as YFSETQ. The CDR3 coding sequence is TGCGCCAGCAGCCACCGGGACAGCGCCTTCTCCGAGCAGTTCTTC. Translation: CASSHRDSAFSEQFF. The variable domain in full, completed from reference TRBV5-1 and TRBJ2-1, reads KAGVTQTPRYLIKTRGQQVTLSCSPISGHRSVSWYQQTPGQGLQFLFEYFSETQRNKGNFPGRFSGRQFSNSRSEMNVSTLELGDSALYLCASSHRDSAFSEQFFGPGTRLTVL.

CDR3 DNA sequence: TGCAGCGTTGCTGGACAGTTTACAAGCTCCTACGAGCAGTACTTC. This translates into CSVAGQFTSSYEQYF. This chain connects TRBV29-1 to TRBJ2-7; maybe TRBD1 (6 bases). The V and J ends lost 4 bases and 0 bases respectively, with 16 bases between them. The CDR3 has 15 amino acids. Germline V gene lookup returns CDR1 SQVTM and CDR2 ANQGSEA.

The sample holds one count of this clone. The gene calls are TRBV10-3 and TRBJ1-1; possibly TRBD1 for D (6 bases). CDR3 length: 16 amino acids. V gave up 5 bases and J gave up 1 base, with 17 bases separating them. CDR1 and CDR2 (germline): ENHRY, SYGVKD. The CDR3 spells CAISSSTGTKNTEAFF. CDR3 nucleotide sequence: TGTGCCATCAGTTCTTCGACTGGGACAAAGAACACTGAAGCTTTCTTT.

The chain carries TRBV28 and TRBJ2-7, with 11 nucleotides matching TRBD2. The CDR3 is 14 residues long. Germline CDR1 MDHEN, CDR2 SYDVKM. V was clipped by 7 bases and J by 7 bases; unmatched bases: 9. The CDR3 loop is CASTLGASGREQYF. CDR3 sequence (DNA): TGTGCCAGCACCCTAGGGGCTAGCGGGAGGGAGCAGTACTTC. Full variable domain (rest looked up from reference TRBV28 and TRBJ2-7): DVKVTQSSRYLVKRTGEKVFLECVQDMDHENMFWYRQDPGLGLRLIYFSYDVKMKEKGDIPEGYSVSREKKERFSLILESASTNQTSMYLCASTLGASGREQYFGPGTRLTVT.